This T cell receptor beta chain came from a study of T cell changes during pregnancy in multiple sclerosis. Some clones are missing from TCRdb's copy, which holds only in-frame ones; the method was immunoSEQ multiplex PCR. The sample carries about 56,000 clones, roughly nine tenths recorded once. This specimen was CD4+ T cells from peripheral blood mononuclear cells, taken in the third trimester of pregnancy. The receptor was derived from a female donor with multiple sclerosis, enrolled in a pregnancy study.

CDR3 sequence reads: CASSHFNIYEQYF. Written as DNA, the CDR3 is TGTGCCAGCAGCCATTTCAACATTTACGAGCAGTACTTC. The chain carries TRBV14 and TRBJ2-7; D remains unclear. Germline V gene lookup returns CDR1 SGHDN and CDR2 FVKESK. The CDR3 consists of 13 residues. V was pared by 3 bases and J by 4 bases, with 10 bases between.